The 14 T cell receptor beta chains below come from one sample, sequenced in a study of early T cells in non-severe SARS-CoV-2 infection. TCRdb ran MiXCR on the 5' RACE reads and lists one entry per CDR3 protein. The sample contains about 25,000 distinct CDR3 sequences, roughly 6% of which appear only once. Source material: whole blood. These receptors were collected from an adult who was a healthcare worker with PCR-confirmed SARS-CoV-2 infection or an uninfected control (not recorded which).

Ten or more counts support this clonotype. This chain links TRBV3-1 with TRBJ2-1; TRBD2 matches at 8 bases. This CDR3 is 15 amino acids long. Germline CDR1 LGHDT, CDR2 YNNKEL (reference sequence). With V trimmed by 1 base and J by 4 bases, 3 bases remained unmatched. The CDR3 reads CASSQGTSPYNEQFF. The CDR3 DNA follows: TGTGCCAGCAGCCAAGGGACTAGCCCTTACAATGAGCAGTTCTTC.

There are a few counts of this clonotype. The J gene is TRBJ2-7, the V gene TRBV5-1; 9 nucleotides match TRBD1. The V and J ends lost 4 bases and 6 bases, in that order; junction bases with no gene match: 8. The CDR3 contains 14 residues. The germline V gene has CDR1 SGHRS and CDR2 YFSETQ. The CDR3 region is CASSKGQGSGEQYF. CDR3 DNA sequence: TGCGCCAGCAGCAAGGGACAGGGTAGCGGCGAGCAGTACTTC.

This clonotype was recorded many times. V gene TRBV15 combines with J gene TRBJ2-1; the D gene is possibly TRBD1 (5 bases). Germline V gives CDR1 LNHNV, CDR2 YYDKDF (reference sequence). The CDR3 loop spans 15 amino acids. Trimming removed 0 bases from V and 9 bases from J, with 15 bases in between. For the CDR3, the DNA is TGTGCCACCAGCAGAGATCAGGGCCGGGCAGGTGAGCAGTTCTTC. It is translated as CATSRDQGRAGEQFF.

The V gene is TRBV24-1, the J gene TRBJ2-7, with 10 bases fitting TRBD2. Unmatched junction bases numbered 4, after V lost 7 bases and J lost 2 bases. Germline V gene data show CDR1 as KGHDR and CDR2 as SFDVKD. This CDR3 contains 14 residues. The CDR3 nucleotides are TGTGCCACCAGCTCAAGCGGGGGGGCCTACGAGCAGTACTTC. Its translation is CATSSSGGAYEQYF.

By frequency in the sample, this clonotype is medium-sized (0.01 to 0.1%). The J gene is TRBJ2-4, the V gene TRBV5-6; no definite D call. The CDR3 is 16 residues long. CDR1 is SGHDT, CDR2 YYEEEE, per germline. Deletions cut 0 bases from V and 6 bases from J, with 16 bases between. The CDR3 nucleotides read TGTGCCAGCAGCTTGGAAGCTAGTCAGGCACTAAACATTCAGTACTTC. This sequence encodes CASSLEASQALNIQYF. The complete variable domain, with remaining parts taken from reference TRBV5-6 and TRBJ2-4, reads DAGVTQSPTHLIKTRGQQVTLRCSPKSGHDTVSWYQQALGQGPQFIFQYYEEEERQRGNFPDRFSGHQFPNYSSELNVNALLLGDSALYLCASSLEASQALNIQYFGAGTRLSVL.

This clonotype was counted many times. This rearrangement joins TRBV7-3 to TRBJ2-1, with D possibly TRBD1 on 6 matching bases. Trimming shortened V by 4 bases and J by 1 base, and 14 bases separated the two germline ends. CDR3 length: 16 amino acids. Per germline, CDR1 SGHTA and CDR2 FQGTGA. The CDR3 DNA sequence: TGTGCCAGCAGCTCAAGGGCAGGGGAGTCCTACAATGAGCAGTTCTTC. Translating it yields CASSSRAGESYNEQFF.

At least ten counts were recorded for this clonotype. This chain links TRBV20-1 with TRBJ2-7, with D unresolved. The V and J ends lost 3 bases and 3 bases respectively, with 18 bases between them. The CDR3 has 15 residues. The V gene's germline CDR1 is DFQATT and CDR2 SNEGSKA (reference sequence). CDR3 in amino acids: CSASDPVKPGYEQYF. CDR3 DNA sequence: TGCAGTGCTAGCGACCCGGTTAAGCCCGGCTACGAGCAGTACTTC.

Here the CDR3 DNA reads TGTGCCAGCAGCTCATTAGCGCTCAAGGACCGGCAGTACTTC. Protein sequence: CASSSLALKDRQYF. The V gene is TRBV11-2, the J gene TRBJ2-7, with D possibly being TRBD2 (5 bases). The CDR3 has 14 residues. Per the germline V gene, CDR1 is SGHAT and CDR2 is FQNNGV. V was trimmed by 4 bases and J by 9 bases, leaving 19 bases between them.

This clonotype appeared many times. The CDR3 region has the DNA TGCAGCTCCGCCTCAGGGGGCGATACGCAGTATTTT. Translating gives CSSASGGDTQYF. V gene TRBV20-1 combines with J gene TRBJ2-3; TRBD1 matches 8 bases. From germline, CDR1 is DFQATT and CDR2 SNEGSKA (reference sequence). The CDR3 extends over 12 amino acids.

This clonotype was counted at least ten times. The rearrangement uses TRBV24-1 and TRBJ2-5, with a possible D match to TRBD2 (7 bases). Germline V gene data show CDR1 as KGHDR and CDR2 as SFDVKD. Trimming pared 0 bases from V and 5 bases from J, leaving 12 bases between. The CDR3 runs 15 residues. CDR3 residues: CATSDLKGGQETQYF. The CDR3 DNA reads TGTGCCACCAGTGATTTGAAGGGGGGGCAGGAGACCCAGTACTTC.

This clonotype was counted ten times or more. This rearrangement joins TRBV28 to TRBJ2-7; TRBD1 agrees at 10 bases. The CDR3 is 15 residues long. The trim removed 6 bases at V and 3 bases at J, leaving 8 bases unmatched. Germline V gene lookup returns CDR1 MDHEN and CDR2 SYDVKM. The CDR3 loop is CASRRGTGVFYEQYF. In DNA form, the CDR3 reads TGTGCCAGCAGACGCGGGACAGGGGTGTTCTACGAGCAGTACTTC.

The chain is built from TRBV2 and TRBJ1-6; D is undetermined. CDR1 SNHLY and CDR2 FYNNEI come from the germline V gene. The CDR3 is 15 residues long. V was shortened by 6 bases and J by 6 bases, with 15 bases between the two germline ends. CDR3 DNA: TGTGCCAGCAGGCGGTGGAGAGATCTTAATTCACCCCTCCACTTT. Protein product: CASRRWRDLNSPLHF.

At least ten counts were recorded for this clonotype. The J gene is TRBJ2-1, the V gene TRBV7-9; perhaps TRBD1 as D (5 bases). V was cut by 3 bases and J by 2 bases, with 20 bases left in between. The CDR3 has 18 residues. From germline, CDR1 is SEHNR and CDR2 FQNEAQ (reference sequence). In nucleotides, the CDR3 is TGTGCCAGCAGCTTCGTCCCCGCGACAGCGTCCGCCTACAATGAGCAGTTCTTC. Translation gives CASSFVPATASAYNEQFF.

This clonotype was counted ten times or more. The J gene is TRBJ2-1, the V gene TRBV11-2; 8 bases are shared with TRBD2. CDR3 size: 15 residues. Losses at the gene ends were 7 bases for V and 4 bases for J; bases not matched to a gene: 9. Germline CDR1 reads SGHAT; CDR2 reads FQNNGV. CDR3 in DNA: TGTGCCAGCACCGCACTAGCGGTTACTTACAATGAGCAGTTCTTC. It is translated as CASTALAVTYNEQFF.